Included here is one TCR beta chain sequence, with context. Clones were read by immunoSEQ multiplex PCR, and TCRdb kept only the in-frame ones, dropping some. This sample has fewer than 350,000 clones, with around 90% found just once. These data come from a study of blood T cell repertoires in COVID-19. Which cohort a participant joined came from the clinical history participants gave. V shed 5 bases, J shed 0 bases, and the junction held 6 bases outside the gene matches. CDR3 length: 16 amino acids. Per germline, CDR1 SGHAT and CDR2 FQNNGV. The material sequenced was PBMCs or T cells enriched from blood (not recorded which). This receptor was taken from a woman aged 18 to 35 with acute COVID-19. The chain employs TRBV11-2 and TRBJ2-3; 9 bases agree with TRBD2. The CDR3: CASSKGAGGSTDTQYF. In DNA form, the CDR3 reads TGTGCCAGCAGCAAAGGGGCGGGAGGGAGCACAGATACGCAGTATTTT. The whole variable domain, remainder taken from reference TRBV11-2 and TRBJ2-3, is EAGVAQSPRYKIIEKRQSVAFWCNPISGHATLYWYQQILGQGPKLLIQFQNNGVVDDSQLPKDRFSAERLKGVDSTLKIQPAKLEDSAVYLCASSKGAGGSTDTQYFGPGTRLTVL.